The 21 T cell receptor beta chains presented below share a single source sample, sequenced in a study of identical twins (dated by TCRdb to 2016 to 2017). Libraries were prepared through 5' RACE. For sequencing, an Illumina HiSeq 2000 was employed. The public reads were reprocessed in TCRdb via fastp at Q25 and MiXCR, keeping in-frame beta chains. Entries that share a CDR3 protein sequence are merged under the most common genes and DNA. This sample holds about 570,000 distinct CDR3 sequences; 9.5% to 10% were observed only once. Approximately 3% of the sample rests with the top ten. These data also formed part of another study, on yellow fever vaccine responses in identical twins.

The sequenced sample consisted of PBMCs. These receptors all stem from a woman between 18 and 29 years old in good health.

The sample holds a few counts of this clonotype. CDR3 in DNA: TGTGCCAGCAGACCCTTCAGAGGAGGGAGGAGCTCCTACAATGAGCAGTTCTTC. It codes for CASRPFRGGRSSYNEQFF. V gene TRBV7-8 combines with J gene TRBJ2-1; D may be TRBD2 (6 bases). The V and J ends lost 6 bases and 0 bases respectively, with 21 bases between them. Per germline, CDR1 SGHVS and CDR2 FQNEAQ. The CDR3 totals 18 residues.

In this sample, this clonotype turned up many times. V usage is TRBV5-1 and J usage is TRBJ2-1; the D call may be TRBD1 or TRBD2 (5 bases each). Germline V gives CDR1 SGHRS, CDR2 YFSETQ. Deletions cut 1 base from V and 9 bases from J, with 11 bases between. This CDR3 is built from 13 residues. CDR3 in DNA: TGCGCCAGCAGCTTGACGGGGCCCAGTGAGCAGTTCTTC. It translates to CASSLTGPSEQFF.

This clonotype was found many times. The rearrangement joins TRBV15 to TRBJ1-5; perhaps TRBD1 as D (5 bases). This CDR3 is built from 15 residues. V was trimmed by 5 bases and J by 3 bases, leaving 14 bases between them. The germline V gene has CDR1 LNHNV and CDR2 YYDKDF (reference sequence). The CDR3 sequence is CATSYGGADNQPQHF. The CDR3 DNA follows: TGTGCCACCAGCTATGGAGGGGCGGACAATCAGCCCCAGCATTTT. The whole variable domain, remainder taken from reference TRBV15 and TRBJ1-5, is DAMVIQNPRYQVTQFGKPVTLSCSQTLNHNVMYWYQQKSSQAPKLLFHYYDKDFNNEADTPDNFQSRRPNTSFCFLDIRSPGLGDTAMYLCATSYGGADNQPQHFGDGTRLSIL.

This clonotype was found many times. The chain joins TRBV12-3 or TRBV12-4 to TRBJ2-7; 7 nucleotides agree with TRBD1. The CDR3 length is 14 residues. The junction had 6 bases not matched to a gene; V was cut back by 5 bases and J by 2 bases. The CDR3 is CASSRKGQTYEQYF. For the CDR3, the DNA is TGTGCCAGCAGTCGTAAGGGACAGACCTACGAGCAGTACTTC.

This clonotype was observed many times. This chain links TRBV20-1 with TRBJ2-3, with 11 bases aligning to TRBD2. The CDR3 extends over 14 amino acids. CDR1 and CDR2 from the germline V gene are DFQATT and SNEGSKA (reference sequence). Unmatched junction bases numbered 3, after V lost 5 bases and J lost 2 bases. This CDR3 reads CSASSGGFTDTQYF. CDR3 nucleotide sequence: TGCAGTGCTTCTAGCGGGGGGTTCACAGATACGCAGTATTTT.

A few counts support this clonotype. The rearrangement joins TRBV7-2 to TRBJ2-2; D remains unclear. The CDR3 is 15 amino acids. In germline, CDR1 is SGHTA, CDR2 FQGNSA. V was clipped by 1 base and J by 1 base, with 7 bases between them. The CDR3, as DNA: TGTGCCAGCAGCTTAGTCCGTTTGAACACCGGGGAGCTGTTTTTT. It translates to CASSLVRLNTGELFF.

This clonotype was counted a few times. The chain links TRBV11-2 to TRBJ2-3, with 8 bases identical to TRBD1. Germline values: CDR1 SGHAT, CDR2 FQNNGV. This CDR3 region has 14 residues. Trimming cost V 4 bases and J 5 bases; bases outside gene matches: 5. The CDR3 DNA reads TGTGCCAGCAGCTCGACAGGGGCGGAAGATACGCAGTATTTT. Its protein is CASSSTGAEDTQYF.

This clonotype was detected ten times or more. The chain has TRBV5-1 and TRBJ1-1; the D gene is possibly TRBD1 (5 bases). The V gene's germline CDR1 is SGHRS and CDR2 YFSETQ. The V and J ends lost 0 bases and 1 base respectively, with 10 bases between them. The CDR3 is made up of 15 amino acids. The CDR3 region has the DNA TGCGCCAGCAGCTTGGTCTCGGGGGGGAACACTGAAGCTTTCTTT. This sequence encodes CASSLVSGGNTEAFF.

This clonotype was recorded at least ten times. The chain joins TRBV5-5 to TRBJ2-4; a weak D match, TRBD2 (5 bases). Trimming took off 0 bases at V and 9 bases at J, with 7 bases between the two ends. In germline, CDR1 is SGHKS, CDR2 YYEKEE (reference sequence). CDR3 length equals 12 residues. CDR3 in DNA: TGTGCCAGCAGCTTGGCCGAGGGCATTCAGTACTTC. Its protein is CASSLAEGIQYF.

This clonotype appeared many times. The rearrangement joins TRBV20-1 to TRBJ2-1; TRBD2 might be the D (5 bases). The CDR3 is made up of 11 amino acids. Germline CDR1 reads DFQATT; CDR2 reads SNEGSKA (reference sequence). Trimming shortened V by 5 bases and J by 10 bases, and 12 bases separated the two germline ends. In DNA, the CDR3 is TGCAGTGCTCGACCCGGAGGCGAGCAGTTCTTC. Its protein product is CSARPGGEQFF.

In its sample, this clonotype was seen many times. The chain has TRBV7-2 and TRBJ1-2; D is unresolved. CDR1 is SGHTA and CDR2 is FQGNSA in the germline V gene. V lost 1 base and J 6 bases, leaving 9 bases between the germline ends. This CDR3 has 13 amino acids. The CDR3 here is CASSLDWGDGYTF. As DNA, the CDR3 is TGTGCCAGCAGCTTAGATTGGGGTGATGGCTACACCTTC.

V gene TRBV20-1 combines with J gene TRBJ2-7; D is possibly TRBD1 or TRBD2 (5 bases each). Trimming removed 7 bases at V and 9 bases at J, with 13 bases between. The CDR3 runs 10 residues. Germline CDR1 is DFQATT and CDR2 is SNEGSKA (reference sequence). DNA for the CDR3: TGCAGTGTCGGGGCCGGCGGGCAGTACTTC. This sequence encodes CSVGAGGQYF.

The table lists this clonotype with a few counts. J is TRBJ2-3 and V is TRBV13; D gene ambiguous. The CDR3 is 16 amino acids. Germline lookup yields CDR1 PRHDT and CDR2 FYEKMQ (reference sequence). Trimming took 5 bases from V and 2 from J, leaving 17 bases between them. The CDR3 DNA is TGTGCCAGCAGCACCCAAAGCGCCGGGCCCACAGATACGCAGTATTTT. Translating gives CASSTQSAGPTDTQYF.

This clonotype was counted only a few times. The genes are TRBV11-2 and TRBJ2-5; D is unresolved. V gave up 0 bases and J gave up 5 bases, with 4 bases separating them. The CDR3 loop spans 12 amino acids. Germline assignment: CDR1 SGHAT and CDR2 FQNNGV. CDR3 sequence: CASSLDTETQYF. The CDR3 DNA follows: TGTGCCAGCAGCTTAGATACGGAGACCCAGTACTTC.

This clonotype appeared a few times. The rearrangement links TRBV7-3 to TRBJ2-2; D might be TRBD2 (5 bases). Deletions cut 5 bases from V and 3 bases from J, with 10 bases between. There are 14 residues in the CDR3. The germline gives CDR1 SGHTA, CDR2 FQGTGA. DNA of the CDR3: TGTGCCAGCAGCCCAGGACTTCACACCGGGGAGCTGTTTTTT. This translates into CASSPGLHTGELFF.

This clonotype was seen more than once but under ten times. In nucleotides, the CDR3 is TGTGCCAGCAGCTTAGGAGCAGGGGAGGCTGGAAACACCATATATTTT. Its protein product is CASSLGAGEAGNTIYF. The rearrangement links TRBV7-2 to TRBJ1-3, with TRBD1 as a possible D gene (6 bases). CDR3 length equals 16 residues. V shed 1 base and J shed 2 bases, with 12 bases lying between them. Germline V gene lookup returns CDR1 SGHTA and CDR2 FQGNSA.

This clonotype appeared a few times. The chain uses TRBV10-3 and TRBJ2-1; D is possibly TRBD1 (6 bases). The CDR3 extends over 14 amino acids. Trimming removed 5 bases from V and 7 bases from J, with 15 bases in between. The V gene's germline CDR1 is ENHRY and CDR2 SYGVKD. The CDR3 region is CAISYDRLDNEQFF. For the CDR3, the DNA is TGTGCCATCAGTTATGACAGGTTGGATAATGAGCAGTTCTTC.

This clonotype has just a few counts. This chain joins TRBV5-8 and TRBJ2-1; D is possibly TRBD2 (5 bases). V shed 1 base and J shed 4 bases, with 12 bases lying between them. Germline assignment: CDR1 SGHTS and CDR2 YDEGEE. The CDR3 totals 15 residues. The CDR3 loop reads CASSLSASRYNEQFF. DNA for the CDR3: TGTGCCAGCAGCTTGTCGGCTAGCAGGTACAATGAGCAGTTCTTC. Supplemented by reference TRBV5-8 and TRBJ2-1, the full variable domain reads EAGVTQSPTHLIKTRGQQATLRCSPISGHTSVYWYQQALGLGLQFLLWYDEGEERNRGNFPPRFSGRQFPNYSSELNVNALELEDSALYLCASSLSASRYNEQFFGPGTRLTVL.

The table lists this clonotype with a few counts. V and J are TRBV27 and TRBJ2-3; 10 bases match TRBD1. Germline CDR1 is MNHEY and CDR2 is SMNVEV (reference sequence). Germline trimming cut 6 bases from V and 6 bases from J; bases unmatched to any gene: 6. The CDR3 totals 14 residues. The CDR3 DNA reads as TGTGCCAGCAGCGACAGGGGGCGGATTGATACGCAGTATTTT. Translation: CASSDRGRIDTQYF.

As for this clonotype: An end of the junction does not agree with germline; a read error may underlie this. The chain uses TRBV18 and TRBJ2-5; 7 positions match TRBD1. Germline lookup yields CDR1 KGHSH and CDR2 LQKENI. The CDR3 has 15 amino acids. CDR3 nucleotide sequence: TGTGCCAGCTCACCGTACAGACAGGGTTCGGAGACCCAGTGCTTC. Amino acids: CASSPYRQGSETQCF.

This chain links TRBV6-1 with TRBJ1-2; D is unclear. Germline V gene lookup returns CDR1 MNHNS and CDR2 SASEGT. The CDR3 sequence is 14 residues long. V lost 6 bases to trimming and J lost 4 bases, with 15 bases between them. The CDR3 loop is CASRIKTGIYGYTF. For the CDR3, the DNA is TGTGCCAGCAGAATAAAGACTGGGATCTATGGCTACACCTTC.